These T cell receptor beta chains were read from a single sample in a study of cytomegalovirus exposure and HLA in healthy donors. The repertoire was sequenced with immunoSEQ multiplex PCR; TCRdb's copy has only in-frame clones and lacks some. The sample carries fewer than 200,000 clones, roughly 80% recorded once. Sequences were obtained from PBMCs. These receptors were collected from a woman aged 45-65 years in good health and CMV-seronegative. Each CDR3 is given with its conserved first and last residue. Each record gives: CDR3 DNA, CDR3 protein, J gene, clone size, V gene, D gene. D genes are given only for firm matches. Not every row has a clone size; where given, it reads once, few, many or a size class.

CDR3 DNA: TGTGCCAGCAGCGGACTAGTTCGCCAAGAGACCCAGTACTTC
CDR3 protein: CASSGLVRQETQYF
J gene: TRBJ2-5
clone size: once
V gene: TRBV5-6
D gene: TRBD2

CDR3 DNA: TGCGCCAGCAGCGCCCAGGGACTAGCGGGAGGGCCCCGGCTCTGGATTGAGCAGTTCTTC
CDR3 protein: CASSAQGLAGGPRLWIEQFF
J gene: TRBJ2-1
clone size: -
V gene: TRBV5-1
D gene: TRBD2

CDR3 DNA: TGTGCCAGCAGTGGGGACAGACTGAGCTCTGGAAACACCATATATTTT
CDR3 protein: CASSGDRLSSGNTIYF
J gene: TRBJ1-3
clone size: few
V gene: TRBV6-1
D gene: TRBD1

CDR3 DNA: TGTGCCAGCAGCCAAGAGGTAGCTGCAAACATTCAGTACTTC
CDR3 protein: CASSQEVAANIQYF
J gene: TRBJ2-4
clone size: once
V gene: TRBV4-2
D gene: -

CDR3 DNA: TGTGCCAGCAGTTGGCCAGGGTCTGGAAACACCATATATTTT
CDR3 protein: CASSWPGSGNTIYF
J gene: TRBJ1-3
clone size: -
V gene: TRBV28
D gene: -

CDR3 DNA: TGTGCCATCAGTGGGGGCAGGGGGCGAGGAGAGACCCAGTACTTC
CDR3 protein: CAISGGRGRGETQYF
J gene: TRBJ2-5
clone size: -
V gene: TRBV10-3
D gene: TRBD1

CDR3 DNA: TGTGCCAGCAGGCTGGGCGGGAATCAGCCCCAGCATTTT
CDR3 protein: CASRLGGNQPQHF
J gene: TRBJ1-5
clone size: few
V gene: TRBV28
D gene: -

CDR3 DNA: TGTGCCAGCAGCCCAAGTTACAGGGGTGGCTACACCTTC
CDR3 protein: CASSPSYRGGYTF
J gene: TRBJ1-2
clone size: once
V gene: TRBV14
D gene: TRBD1

CDR3 DNA: TGTGCCACCAGCAGAGCGGACAGGGGGCCCGGTCAGCCCCAGCATTTT
CDR3 protein: CATSRADRGPGQPQHF
J gene: TRBJ1-5
clone size: -
V gene: TRBV15
D gene: TRBD1

CDR3 DNA: TGTGCCAGCAGTTCTCAGGGGCGGGTAAACGAGCAGTACTTC
CDR3 protein: CASSSQGRVNEQYF
J gene: TRBJ2-7
clone size: -
V gene: TRBV27
D gene: -

CDR3 DNA: TGTGCCACCAGCAGAGGAGCCGGGCACAGGGCGATTGAAAAACTGTTTTTT
CDR3 protein: CATSRGAGHRAIEKLFF
J gene: TRBJ1-4
clone size: -
V gene: TRBV15
D gene: -

CDR3 DNA: TGTGCCAGCCCCGGGAGCAGTTCCTACGAGCAGTACTTC
CDR3 protein: CASPGSSSYEQYF
J gene: TRBJ2-7
clone size: -
V gene: TRBV28
D gene: -

CDR3 DNA: TGTGCCAGCTCACCAGGACAGGGAGCCGGCTACACCTTC
CDR3 protein: CASSPGQGAGYTF
J gene: TRBJ1-2
clone size: -
V gene: TRBV18
D gene: TRBD1

CDR3 DNA: TGTGCCAGCAGCTACGATACTAGCGGGAGGAAGTTCTTC
CDR3 protein: CASSYDTSGRKFF
J gene: TRBJ2-1
clone size: -
V gene: TRBV7-9
D gene: TRBD2

CDR3 DNA: TGCAGCGTCGTCGGACAGCGTATGAACACTGAAGCTTTCTTT
CDR3 protein: CSVVGQRMNTEAFF
J gene: TRBJ1-1
clone size: -
V gene: TRBV29-1
D gene: -

CDR3 DNA: TGTGCCAGCAGCTCGACTAGTCACAATGAGCAGTTCTTC
CDR3 protein: CASSSTSHNEQFF
J gene: TRBJ2-1
clone size: -
V gene: TRBV7-9
D gene: -

CDR3 DNA: TGTGCCAGCAGTGAGGGGGCCACGGAGACCCAGTACTTC
CDR3 protein: CASSEGATETQYF
J gene: TRBJ2-5
clone size: -
V gene: TRBV25-1
D gene: -

CDR3 DNA: TGCAGCGTTCGGACAGTAGAGGAAAAACTGTTTTTT
CDR3 protein: CSVRTVEEKLFF
J gene: TRBJ1-4
clone size: -
V gene: TRBV29-1
D gene: -

CDR3 DNA: TGTGCCAGCAGCTCCGGACAGGTCCAATCCCAGCATTTT
CDR3 protein: CASSSGQVQSQHF
J gene: TRBJ1-5
clone size: once
V gene: TRBV28
D gene: TRBD1

CDR3 DNA: TGTGCCAGCAGCTTTCCTCTAGCGGGGACATACGAGCAGTACTTC
CDR3 protein: CASSFPLAGTYEQYF
J gene: TRBJ2-7
clone size: -
V gene: TRBV7-9
D gene: TRBD2

CDR3 DNA: TGTGCCAGCAGTTCCCCAGGGGGGACGGATGGCTACACCTTC
CDR3 protein: CASSSPGGTDGYTF
J gene: TRBJ1-2
clone size: few
V gene: TRBV28
D gene: TRBD1

CDR3 DNA: TGTGCCAGCAGTCCGACAGGGGGAACCGGGGAGCTGTTTTTT
CDR3 protein: CASSPTGGTGELFF
J gene: TRBJ2-2
clone size: -
V gene: TRBV25-1
D gene: TRBD1

CDR3 DNA: TGTGCCAGCAGCTCCCTGACCGGGACAGGGGAGAACACTGAAGCTTTCTTT
CDR3 protein: CASSSLTGTGENTEAFF
J gene: TRBJ1-1
clone size: -
V gene: TRBV7-9
D gene: TRBD1

CDR3 DNA: TGTGCCAGCAGTTTTACCGGGACAGGGATCCATTTT
CDR3 protein: CASSFTGTGIHF
J gene: TRBJ2-3
clone size: few
V gene: TRBV11-2
D gene: TRBD1

CDR3 DNA: TGTGCCAGCAGCTTGCTTAGCGGGGGGCCCTACGAGCAGTACTTC
CDR3 protein: CASSLLSGGPYEQYF
J gene: TRBJ2-7
clone size: -
V gene: TRBV7-8
D gene: TRBD2

CDR3 DNA: TGTGCCAGCTCACAACTTTCCGGAGAGCGATACGAGCAGTACTTC
CDR3 protein: CASSQLSGERYEQYF
J gene: TRBJ2-7
clone size: -
V gene: TRBV18
D gene: -

CDR3 DNA: TGTGCCAGCAGCGTATATCCACAGGCCACAGATACGCAGTATTTT
CDR3 protein: CASSVYPQATDTQYF
J gene: TRBJ2-3
clone size: once
V gene: TRBV9
D gene: -

CDR3 DNA: TGCGCCAGCAGCCAAGATTCAGGAACCAACACTGAAGCTTTCTTT
CDR3 protein: CASSQDSGTNTEAFF
J gene: TRBJ1-1
clone size: -
V gene: TRBV4-3
D gene: -

CDR3 DNA: TGTGCCAGCAGTCCCTTGGACAGGGCAACCTACGAGCAGTACTTC
CDR3 protein: CASSPLDRATYEQYF
J gene: TRBJ2-7
clone size: -
V gene: TRBV27
D gene: TRBD1

CDR3 DNA: TGTGCCAGCAGCTTCGGGACAGAAGAGACCCAGTACTTC
CDR3 protein: CASSFGTEETQYF
J gene: TRBJ2-5
clone size: -
V gene: TRBV5-6
D gene: TRBD1

CDR3 DNA: TGTGCCAGCAGCCCGGGACAGGGCAGCGAGCAGTACTTC
CDR3 protein: CASSPGQGSEQYF
J gene: TRBJ2-7
clone size: -
V gene: TRBV25-1
D gene: TRBD1

CDR3 DNA: TGCGCCAGCAGCCAGGACCGACAGGGTGCCTACGAGCAGTACTTC
CDR3 protein: CASSQDRQGAYEQYF
J gene: TRBJ2-7
clone size: -
V gene: TRBV4-1
D gene: TRBD1

CDR3 DNA: TGTGCCAGCAGCGTAGGGGGGACAAAGTCTTACGAGCAGTACTTC
CDR3 protein: CASSVGGTKSYEQYF
J gene: TRBJ2-7
clone size: -
V gene: TRBV9
D gene: -

CDR3 DNA: TGTGCCTGCGGGAACGGTGCCTTACGAGAGGATTCGGAGCAGTACTTC
CDR3 protein: CACGNGALREDSEQYF
J gene: TRBJ2-7
clone size: few
V gene: TRBV28
D gene: -

CDR3 DNA: TGTGCCAGCAGCTTTCAGGGGGGAGAGACCCAGTACTTC
CDR3 protein: CASSFQGGETQYF
J gene: TRBJ2-5
clone size: -
V gene: TRBV5-8
D gene: -

CDR3 DNA: TGCGCCAGCAGCTCTCAAGCAAGCGGTACCTACAATGAGCAGTTCTTC
CDR3 protein: CASSSQASGTYNEQFF
J gene: TRBJ2-1
clone size: -
V gene: TRBV5-1
D gene: -

CDR3 DNA: TGTGCCAGCAGGGGGGGCGCGGTGCGGGAGGATACGCAGTATTTT
CDR3 protein: CASRGGAVREDTQYF
J gene: TRBJ2-3
clone size: once
V gene: TRBV27
D gene: -

CDR3 DNA: TGTGCCAGCAGCTTAGGAGGGGGCGGCTATCAGCCCCAGCATTTT
CDR3 protein: CASSLGGGGYQPQHF
J gene: TRBJ1-5
clone size: -
V gene: TRBV11-1
D gene: TRBD1

CDR3 DNA: TGTGCCAGCAGCGGACTAGCGGGAGATCGCGAGCAGTTCTTC
CDR3 protein: CASSGLAGDREQFF
J gene: TRBJ2-1
clone size: -
V gene: TRBV6-5
D gene: TRBD2

CDR3 DNA: TGTGCCAGCAGCCCCCGCCGGGGGGCCAACCAAGAGACCCAGTACTTC
CDR3 protein: CASSPRRGANQETQYF
J gene: TRBJ2-5
clone size: once
V gene: TRBV28
D gene: -

CDR3 DNA: TGTGCCACCAGCAGAGATCGACAGGCTGAGGGCTACACCTTC
CDR3 protein: CATSRDRQAEGYTF
J gene: TRBJ1-2
clone size: -
V gene: TRBV15
D gene: -

CDR3 DNA: TGCGCCAGCAGCACCTTAGCGGGGGGGGCCTACAATGAGCAGTTCTTC
CDR3 protein: CASSTLAGGAYNEQFF
J gene: TRBJ2-1
clone size: -
V gene: TRBV4-3
D gene: TRBD2

CDR3 DNA: TGCGCCAGCAGCTTCCGAGGGGAGACCCAGTACTTC
CDR3 protein: CASSFRGETQYF
J gene: TRBJ2-5
clone size: few
V gene: TRBV5-1
D gene: -

CDR3 DNA: TGTGCCAGCTCTAAGCACCTAGCGGGGGGCTACGAGCAGTACTTC
CDR3 protein: CASSKHLAGGYEQYF
J gene: TRBJ2-7
clone size: -
V gene: TRBV25-1
D gene: TRBD2

CDR3 DNA: TGTGCCAGCAGTTTATCGAGTGGAGGGTCTGGAAACACCATATATTTT
CDR3 protein: CASSLSSGGSGNTIYF
J gene: TRBJ1-3
clone size: -
V gene: TRBV27
D gene: -

CDR3 DNA: TGTGCCAGCAGCTTAGCCCGGGGACAGGGGGTCCAAGAGACCCAGTACTTC
CDR3 protein: CASSLARGQGVQETQYF
J gene: TRBJ2-5
clone size: -
V gene: TRBV7-2
D gene: TRBD1

CDR3 DNA: TGTGCCAGCAGCTTACCGGGACAGACTCTCTATGGCTACACCTTC
CDR3 protein: CASSLPGQTLYGYTF
J gene: TRBJ1-2
clone size: few
V gene: TRBV7-9
D gene: TRBD1

CDR3 DNA: TGCGCCAGCAGCCAATCGACAGGAGCTCAAGAGACCCAGTACTTC
CDR3 protein: CASSQSTGAQETQYF
J gene: TRBJ2-5
clone size: once
V gene: TRBV4-3
D gene: -

CDR3 DNA: TGTGCCAAGGACAGGGTGGGTCTCTCCTCAGGATTGTATACTGAAGCTTTCTTT
CDR3 protein: CAKDRVGLSSGLYTEAFF
J gene: TRBJ1-1
clone size: -
V gene: TRBV6-4
D gene: TRBD1